This T cell receptor (beta chain) appears in the sequencing data of a study of blood T cell repertoires in COVID-19. Background on the study: Whether acute or convalescent, the COVID-19 samples came from the United States, Italy and Spain. Nucleic acid was either cDNA or gDNA, and it came from T cells, B-cell-depleted T cells, or PBMCs.

Study processing details: Reference gene primer amplification in the assay estimated nucleated cell counts. Measured with immunoSEQ multiplex PCR; TCRdb has only the in-frame clones, and not every one. Clonal size and the V and J genes are those of that table, whereas D and trimming came from the DNA. The table shows roughly 100,000 clones, with approximately 89% occurring only once. The CDR3 runs to 16 residues. Trimming cost V 1 base and J 2 bases, with 12 bases left between them. Germline-derived CDR1 and CDR2 are MGHRA and YSYEKL. This receptor was identified in a woman aged 80 or over in a cohort sampled during active COVID-19. This chain connects TRBV4-1 to TRBJ1-5; D uncertain. The specimen sequenced was peripheral blood. For the CDR3, the DNA is TGCGCCAGCAGCCAAGCCCGGGGAGGCGGCAATCAGCCCCAGCATTTT. Translation: CASSQARGGGNQPQHF.